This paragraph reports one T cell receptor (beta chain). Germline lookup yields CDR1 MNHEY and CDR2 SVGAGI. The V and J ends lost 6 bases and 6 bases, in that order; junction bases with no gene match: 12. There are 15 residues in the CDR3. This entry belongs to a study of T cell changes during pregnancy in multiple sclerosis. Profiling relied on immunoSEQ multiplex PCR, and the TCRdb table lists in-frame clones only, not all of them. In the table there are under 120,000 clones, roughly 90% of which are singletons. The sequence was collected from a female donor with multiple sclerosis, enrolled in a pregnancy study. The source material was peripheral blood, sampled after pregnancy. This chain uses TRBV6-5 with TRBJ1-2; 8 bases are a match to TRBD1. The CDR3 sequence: CASSWTGNRGDGYTF. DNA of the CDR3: TGTGCCAGCAGCTGGACAGGGAATCGTGGCGATGGCTACACCTTC.